Below, one TCR beta chain is given with its context. What it binds is unknown. The sample originates from a study of cytomegalovirus exposure and HLA in healthy donors. Study conclusions and caveats: Analysis performed later found approximately 17,000 TCR beta sequences associated with HLA alleles at 0.05 false discovery rate. TCR beta sequences reportedly predicted the HLA-A and HLA-B alleles of most subjects accurately.

Each donor's status was that of a healthy bone marrow donor. Unrecorded immune exposures were likely, despite nominal health at sampling. Primers for the PCR totalled 60 Vbeta and 13 Jbeta. Clones were sequenced by immunoSEQ multiplex PCR, and TCRdb holds only the in-frame ones, with some missing. Of roughly 110,000 clones listed, 77% were seen once; the top ten hold approximately 9.9%. Sequencing was done on a sample of PBMCs. This receptor was taken from a man aged 40-50 years in good health and CMV-seropositive.

The DNA for the CDR3 is TGTGCCAGCAGTTCCAGGGGTCCCACAACTAATGAAAAACTGTTTTTT. Protein product: CASSSRGPTTNEKLFF. The chain carries TRBV27 and TRBJ1-4, with D perhaps TRBD1 (6 bases). V lost 4 bases and J 0 bases, leaving 12 bases between the germline ends. CDR1 is MNHEY and CDR2 is SMNVEV in the germline V gene (reference sequence). There are 16 residues in the CDR3.